The next 17 T cell receptor beta chains were all read from a single sample in a study of T cells in Graves' hyperthyroidism and ophthalmopathy. Authors of the study amplified TCR beta CDR3 regions from RNA transcripts. TCR CDR3 regions were first amplified by RT-PCR with HTBI primers. MiXCR was run by TCRdb on the multiplex PCR reads, yielding one entry per CDR3 protein. The sample includes 600,000 to 700,000 distinct CDR3 sequences, just under 45% seen only once; the top ten take under 8%. The specimen sequenced was peripheral blood or thyroid tissue (not recorded which). All receptors come from an adult man with Graves' disease, either hyperthyroidism or ophthalmopathy (not recorded which).

This chain joins TRBV25-1 and TRBJ1-1; D perhaps matches TRBD1 (6 bases). Germline CDR1 is MGHDK and CDR2 is SYGVNS. This CDR3 region has 15 residues. V dropped 5 bases and J dropped 7 bases, with 20 bases sitting between them. Written as DNA, the CDR3 is TGTGCCAGCAGTTTAGAGTTGTTGCGAGGGGGTGAAGCTTTCTTT. The encoded protein is CASSLELLRGGEAFF.

V is TRBV6-4 and J is TRBJ1-6; D possibly corresponds to TRBD1 (5 bases). V lost 2 bases and J 12 bases, leaving 5 bases between the germline ends. Germline-derived CDR1 and CDR2 are MRHNA and SNTAGT. CDR3 size: 11 residues. In DNA form, the CDR3 reads TGTGCCAGCAGTGACGGGGGACCCCTCCACTTT. This codes for CASSDGGPLHF.

This clonotype was recorded once. The chain employs TRBV2 and TRBJ1-4, with 8 positions matching TRBD1. The ends lost 11 bases at V and 7 bases at J; junction bases unmatched: 9. CDR1 and CDR2 (germline): SNHLY, FYNNEI. The CDR3 consists of 13 residues. CDR3 nucleotides: TGTGCCGGCACCCGGACAGGGCGTGAAAAACTGTTTTTT. Translating it yields CAGTRTGREKLFF. Full variable domain (outside the CDR3, taken from reference TRBV2 and TRBJ1-4): EPEVTQTPSHQVTQMGQEVILRCVPISNHLYFYWYRQILGQKVEFLVSFYNNEISEKSEIFDDQFSVERPDGSNFTLKIRSTKLEDSAMYFCAGTRTGREKLFFGSGTQLSVL.

At least ten counts were recorded for this clonotype. This chain joins TRBV7-9 and TRBJ1-5; D is ambiguous. CDR3 length: 14 amino acids. With 4 bases removed from V and 3 bases from J, the gap between germline ends came to 10 bases. CDR1 SEHNR and CDR2 FQNEAQ come from the germline V gene (reference sequence). The CDR3 loop is CASSSPIPNQPQHF. The CDR3 DNA sequence: TGTGCCAGCAGCTCCCCCATCCCCAATCAGCCCCAGCATTTT.

V gene TRBV15 combines with J gene TRBJ2-7, with 11 bases identical to TRBD2. The trim removed 3 bases at V and 6 bases at J, leaving 7 bases unmatched. CDR3 length equals 15 residues. Looked up from germline, CDR1 is LNHNV and CDR2 is YYDKDF (reference sequence). The CDR3 sequence is CATSSASGRKGEQYF. DNA of the CDR3: TGTGCCACCAGCAGTGCTAGCGGGAGGAAGGGCGAGCAGTACTTC.

This chain links TRBV10-3 with TRBJ2-7; maybe TRBD1 (6 bases). This CDR3 is built from 13 residues. Germline CDR1 ENHRY, CDR2 SYGVKD. Trimming removed 10 bases at V and 2 bases at J, with 15 bases between. CDR3 sequence reads: CASRGKDTYEQYF. As DNA, the CDR3 is TGTGCCAGCAGGGGAAAGGACACCTACGAGCAGTACTTC.

This clonotype was recorded many times. This chain joins TRBV10-3 and TRBJ1-2; 7 bases agree with TRBD1. V dropped 6 bases and J dropped 1; count of bases not matched to a gene: 8. In germline, CDR1 is ENHRY, CDR2 SYGVKD. This CDR3 has 15 amino acids. The CDR3 spells CAIRGQTEINYGYTF. Written as DNA, the CDR3 is TGTGCCATCAGGGGACAGACGGAGATTAACTATGGCTACACCTTC.

The chain recombines TRBV15 with TRBJ2-7, with 10 positions matching TRBD1. The germline V gene encodes CDR1 LNHNV and CDR2 YYDKDF (reference sequence). The junction had 10 bases not matched to a gene; V was cut back by 5 bases and J by 9 bases. The CDR3 spans 14 residues. The chain's CDR3 is CATSGRDRGIGQYF. The CDR3 DNA sequence: TGTGCCACCAGCGGCCGGGACAGGGGTATCGGGCAGTACTTC.

The V call is TRBV29-1, the J call TRBJ2-7; D is perhaps TRBD1 (6 bases). V lost 7 bases and J lost 0, with 22 bases in between. Germline CDR1 and CDR2: SQVTM and ANQGSEA. The CDR3 consists of 16 residues. In DNA form, the CDR3 reads TGCAGCGGGACAATGACAGACAGGATGAGCTCCTACGAGCAGTACTTC. Translation gives CSGTMTDRMSSYEQYF.

This rearrangement joins TRBV5-1 to TRBJ1-2; D may be TRBD1 (6 bases). The V and J ends lost 4 bases and 7 bases respectively, with 14 bases between them. This CDR3 contains 13 residues. Germline values: CDR1 SGHRS, CDR2 YFSETQ. The CDR3 DNA reads as TGCGCCAGCAGCCATGGACAGAGGCCTGGCTACACCTTC. Its translation is CASSHGQRPGYTF.

CDR3: CASSRGRGMDMYNSPLHF. The CDR3 nucleotides read TGTGCCAGCAGCCGGGGTCGGGGGATGGACATGTATAATTCACCCCTCCACTTT. The V and J genes are TRBV2 and TRBJ1-6, with D possibly TRBD1 on 5 matching bases. Germline values: CDR1 SNHLY, CDR2 FYNNEI. The CDR3 consists of 18 residues. The V and J ends lost 6 bases and 4 bases respectively, with 22 bases between them.

This sequence joins TRBV5-1 and TRBJ1-1; 11 bases fit TRBD1. CDR1 is SGHRS and CDR2 is YFSETQ in the germline V gene. After removal of 4 bases from V and 6 bases from J, the junction contained 11 bases not matched to a gene. This CDR3 has 16 amino acids. The CDR3 loop is CASSVPGTGGIAEAFF. The DNA for the CDR3 is TGCGCCAGCAGCGTCCCCGGGACAGGGGGTATAGCTGAAGCTTTCTTT. The complete variable domain, with remaining parts taken from reference TRBV5-1 and TRBJ1-1, reads KAGVTQTPRYLIKTRGQQVTLSCSPISGHRSVSWYQQTPGQGLQFLFEYFSETQRNKGNFPGRFSGRQFSNSRSEMNVSTLELGDSALYLCASSVPGTGGIAEAFFGQGTRLTVV.

The chain uses TRBV7-9 and TRBJ2-5, with a tentative D call TRBD1 (5 bases). The DNA end favors TRBJ2-1, so the J call may be wrong. CDR1 and CDR2 from the germline V gene are SEHNR and FQNEAQ (reference sequence). CDR3 length equals 13 residues. CDR3 coding DNA: TGTGCCAGCAGCAGGGGCCTCTACAATGAGCAGTTCTTC. This gives the protein CASSRGLYNEQFF.

Only one count was recorded for this clonotype. V and J are TRBV10-3 and TRBJ1-5; D gene uncertain. The V gene's germline CDR1 is ENHRY and CDR2 SYGVKD. The CDR3 is 16 residues long. The germline V and J ends were trimmed by 10 bases and 5 bases, with 24 bases remaining between them. The CDR3 loop reads CASSYDRSPSDQPQHF. CDR3 bases: TGTGCCAGCAGCTACGACCGTTCCCCCTCCGATCAGCCCCAGCATTTT.

The chain joins TRBV20-1 to TRBJ1-5; 12 nucleotides match TRBD1. Germline loops: CDR1 DFQATT, CDR2 SNEGSKA (reference sequence). With 7 bases clipped from V and 4 bases from J, the junction kept 8 bases outside the gene matches. The CDR3 length is 15 residues. The CDR3 protein is CSVRGQGAGNQPQHF. The CDR3 DNA is TGCAGTGTCAGGGGACAGGGGGCAGGAAATCAGCCCCAGCATTTT.

This clonotype was observed a few times. The chain joins TRBV6-5 to TRBJ1-2; D perhaps matches TRBD1 (5 bases). From germline, CDR1 is MNHEY and CDR2 SVGAGI. The CDR3 is 12 residues long. V dropped 3 bases and J dropped 6 bases, with 8 bases sitting between them. The CDR3: CASSYRGNGYTF. The CDR3 DNA follows: TGTGCCAGCAGTTATCGGGGCAATGGCTACACCTTC.

The rearrangement joins TRBV11-2 to TRBJ1-2, with TRBD1 as a possible D gene (6 bases). V lost 6 bases to trimming and J lost 3 bases, with 14 bases between them. The CDR3 is 14 amino acids. Per germline, CDR1 SGHAT and CDR2 FQNNGV. CDR3 residues: CASSYRAGDYGYTF. The CDR3 DNA follows: TGTGCCAGCAGTTACAGGGCAGGGGACTATGGCTACACCTTC.